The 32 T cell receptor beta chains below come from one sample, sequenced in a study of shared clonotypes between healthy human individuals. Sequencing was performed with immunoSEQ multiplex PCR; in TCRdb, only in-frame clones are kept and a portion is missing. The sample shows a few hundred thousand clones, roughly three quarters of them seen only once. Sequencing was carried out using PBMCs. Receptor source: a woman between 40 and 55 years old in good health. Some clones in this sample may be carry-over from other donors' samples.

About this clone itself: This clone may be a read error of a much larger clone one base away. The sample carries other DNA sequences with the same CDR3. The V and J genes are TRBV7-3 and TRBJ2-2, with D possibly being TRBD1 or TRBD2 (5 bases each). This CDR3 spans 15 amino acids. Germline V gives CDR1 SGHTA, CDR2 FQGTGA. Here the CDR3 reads CASSPREGSTGELFF. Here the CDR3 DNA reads TGTGCCAGCAGCCCCCGCGAGGGGAGCACCGGGGAGCTGTTCTTT. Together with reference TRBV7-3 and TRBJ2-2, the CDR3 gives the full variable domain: GAGVSQTPSNKVTEKGKYVELRCDPISGHTALYWYRQSLGQGPEFLIYFQGTGAADDSGLPNDRFFAVRPEGSVSTLKIQRTERGDSAVYLCASSPREGSTGELFFGEGSRLTVL.

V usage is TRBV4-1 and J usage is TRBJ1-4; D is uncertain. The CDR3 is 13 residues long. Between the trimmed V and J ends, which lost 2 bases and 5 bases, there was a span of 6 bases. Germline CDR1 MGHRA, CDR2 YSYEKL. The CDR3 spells CASSQPVNEKLFF. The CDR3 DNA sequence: TGCGCCAGCAGCCAACCCGTAAATGAAAAACTGTTTTTT.

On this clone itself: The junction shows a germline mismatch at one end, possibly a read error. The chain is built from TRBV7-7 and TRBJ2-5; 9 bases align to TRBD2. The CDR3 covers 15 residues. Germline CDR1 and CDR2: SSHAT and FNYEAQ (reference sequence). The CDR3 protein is CASSLGPSGIETQYF. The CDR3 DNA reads TGTGCTAGCAGCTTAGGTCCTAGCGGGATAGAGACCCAGTACTTC.

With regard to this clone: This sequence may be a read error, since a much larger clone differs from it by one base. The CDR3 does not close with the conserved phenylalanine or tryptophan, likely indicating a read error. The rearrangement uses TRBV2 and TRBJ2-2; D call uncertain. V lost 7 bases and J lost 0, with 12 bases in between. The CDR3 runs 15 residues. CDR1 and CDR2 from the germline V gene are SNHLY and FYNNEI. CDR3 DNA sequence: TGTGCCAGCATAATTGGCGGCACGAACACCGGGGAGCTGTTTTCT. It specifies CASIIGGTNTGELFS.

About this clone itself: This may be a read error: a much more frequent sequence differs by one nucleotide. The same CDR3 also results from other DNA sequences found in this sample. This CDR3 reads CASSRDRGAYEQYF. For the CDR3, the DNA is TGCGCCAGCAGCCGGGACAGGGGCGCCTACGAGCAGTACTTC. The V call is TRBV11-2, the J call TRBJ2-7, with 10 bases that match TRBD1. Germline loops: CDR1 SGHAT, CDR2 FQNNGV. This CDR3 is 14 amino acids long.

CDR3 protein: CASSYEPPGQTYEQYF. DNA for the CDR3: TGCGCCAGCAGCTATGAACCGCCGGGACAGACCTACGAGCAGTACTTC. The rearrangement links TRBV5-1 to TRBJ2-7; 7 positions match TRBD1. V trimming: 3 bases; J trimming: 2 bases; junction bases outside the gene matches: 11. Germline CDR1 is SGHRS and CDR2 is YFSETQ. The CDR3 runs to 16 residues.

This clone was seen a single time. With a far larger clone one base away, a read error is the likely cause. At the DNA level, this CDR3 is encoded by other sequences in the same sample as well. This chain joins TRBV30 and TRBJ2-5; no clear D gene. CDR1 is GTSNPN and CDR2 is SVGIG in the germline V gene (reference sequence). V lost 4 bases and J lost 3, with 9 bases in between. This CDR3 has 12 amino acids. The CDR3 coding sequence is TGTGCCTGGAATCGGGCAGAAGAGACCCAGTACTTC. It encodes CAWNRAEETQYF.

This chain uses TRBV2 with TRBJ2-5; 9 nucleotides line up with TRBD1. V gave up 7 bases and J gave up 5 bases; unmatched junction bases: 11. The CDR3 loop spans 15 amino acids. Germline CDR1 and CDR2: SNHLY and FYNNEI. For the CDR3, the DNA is TGTGCCAGCAACTCCGGGACAGGGATTGAGGAGACCCAGTACTTC. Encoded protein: CASNSGTGIEETQYF.

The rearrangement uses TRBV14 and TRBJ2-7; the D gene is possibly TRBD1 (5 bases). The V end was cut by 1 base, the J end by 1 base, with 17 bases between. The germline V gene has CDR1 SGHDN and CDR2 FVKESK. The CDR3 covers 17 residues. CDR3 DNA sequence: TGTGCCAGCAGCCAAGGGTTCGGTATGCAGGGATCCTACGAGCAGTACTTC. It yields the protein CASSQGFGMQGSYEQYF.

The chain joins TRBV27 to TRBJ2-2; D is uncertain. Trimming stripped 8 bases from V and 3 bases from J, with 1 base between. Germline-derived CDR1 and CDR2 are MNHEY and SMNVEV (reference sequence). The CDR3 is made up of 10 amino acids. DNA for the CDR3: TGTGCCAGCGACACCGGGGAGCTGTTTTTT. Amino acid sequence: CASDTGELFF.

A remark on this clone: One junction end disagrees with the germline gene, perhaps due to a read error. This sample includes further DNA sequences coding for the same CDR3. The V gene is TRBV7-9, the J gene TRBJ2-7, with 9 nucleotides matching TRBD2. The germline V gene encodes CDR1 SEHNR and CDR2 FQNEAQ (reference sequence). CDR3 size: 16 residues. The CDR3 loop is CASSLAGGPTRYEQYF. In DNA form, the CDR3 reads TGCGCCAGCAGCTTGGCGGGAGGGCCCACTAGATACGAGCAGTACTTC. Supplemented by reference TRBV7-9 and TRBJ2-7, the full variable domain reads DTGVSQNPRHKITKRGQNVTFRCDPISEHNRLYWYRQTLGQGPEFLTYFQNEAQLEKSRLLSDRFSAERPKGSFSTLEIQRTEQGDSAMYLCASSLAGGPTRYEQYFGPGTRLTVT.

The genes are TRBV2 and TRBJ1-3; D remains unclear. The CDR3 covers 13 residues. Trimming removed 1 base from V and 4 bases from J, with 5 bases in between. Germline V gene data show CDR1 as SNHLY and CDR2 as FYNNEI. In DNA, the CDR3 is TGTGCCAGCAGTGAAGTCGAGGGAAACACCATATATTTT. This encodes CASSEVEGNTIYF.

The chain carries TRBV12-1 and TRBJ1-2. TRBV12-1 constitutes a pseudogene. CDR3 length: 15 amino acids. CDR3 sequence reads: CASSCNIEKTYGYTF. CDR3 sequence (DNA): TGTGCCAGCAGCTGTAACATTGAAAAGACCTATGGCTACACCTTC.

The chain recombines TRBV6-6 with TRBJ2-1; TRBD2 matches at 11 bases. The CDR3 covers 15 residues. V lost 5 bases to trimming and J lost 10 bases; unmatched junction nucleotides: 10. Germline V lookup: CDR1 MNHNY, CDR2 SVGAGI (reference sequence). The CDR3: CASSLSGRGSREQFF. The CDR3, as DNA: TGTGCCAGCAGTCTTAGCGGGAGGGGATCGAGAGAGCAGTTCTTC.

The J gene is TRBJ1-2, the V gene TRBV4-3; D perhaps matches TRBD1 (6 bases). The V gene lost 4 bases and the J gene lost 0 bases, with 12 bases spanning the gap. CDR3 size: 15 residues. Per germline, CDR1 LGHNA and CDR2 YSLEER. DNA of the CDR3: TGCGCCAGCAGCCCAAGGGACACCGCTAACTATGGCTACACCTTC. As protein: CASSPRDTANYGYTF.

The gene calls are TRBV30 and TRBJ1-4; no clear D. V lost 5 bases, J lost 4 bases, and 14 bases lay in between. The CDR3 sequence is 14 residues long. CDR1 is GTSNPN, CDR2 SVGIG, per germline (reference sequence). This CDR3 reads CAWDTKGGNEKLFF. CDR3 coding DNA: TGTGCCTGGGATACAAAAGGCGGTAATGAAAAACTGTTTTTT.

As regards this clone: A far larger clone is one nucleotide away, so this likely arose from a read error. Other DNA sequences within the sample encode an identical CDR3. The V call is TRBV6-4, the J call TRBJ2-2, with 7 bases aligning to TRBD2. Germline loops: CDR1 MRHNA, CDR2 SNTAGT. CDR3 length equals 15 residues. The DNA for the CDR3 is TGTGCCAGCAGTGAAGGCGGGGGAGATACCGGGGAGCTGTTCTTT. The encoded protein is CASSEGGGDTGELFF.

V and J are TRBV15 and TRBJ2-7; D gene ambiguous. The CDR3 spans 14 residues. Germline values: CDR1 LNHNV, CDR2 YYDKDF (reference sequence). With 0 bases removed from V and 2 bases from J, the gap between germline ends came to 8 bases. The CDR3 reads CATSRDQGPYEQYF. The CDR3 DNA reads TGTGCCACCAGCAGAGATCAAGGCCCCTACGAGCAGTACTTC.

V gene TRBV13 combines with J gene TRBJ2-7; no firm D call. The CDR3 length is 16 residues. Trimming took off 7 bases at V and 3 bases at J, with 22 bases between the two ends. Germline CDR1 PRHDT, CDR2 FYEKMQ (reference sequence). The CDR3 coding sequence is TGTGCCAGCACCTATTTGGGTAACAGTCGCAACTACGAGCAGTACTTC. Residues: CASTYLGNSRNYEQYF.

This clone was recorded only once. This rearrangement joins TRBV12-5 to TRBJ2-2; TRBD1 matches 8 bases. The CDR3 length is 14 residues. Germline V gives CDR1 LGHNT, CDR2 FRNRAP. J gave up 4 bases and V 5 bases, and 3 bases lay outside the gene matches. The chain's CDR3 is CASGHGQGTGELFF. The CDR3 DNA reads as TGTGCTAGTGGTCACGGACAGGGCACCGGGGAGCTGTTTTTT.

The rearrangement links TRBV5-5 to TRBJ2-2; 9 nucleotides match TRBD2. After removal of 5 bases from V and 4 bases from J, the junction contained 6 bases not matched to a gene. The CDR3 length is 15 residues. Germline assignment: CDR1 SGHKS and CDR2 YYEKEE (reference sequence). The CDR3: CASRLAGTITGELFF. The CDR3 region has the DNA TGTGCCAGCAGGCTAGCGGGAACTATCACCGGGGAGCTGTTTTTT.

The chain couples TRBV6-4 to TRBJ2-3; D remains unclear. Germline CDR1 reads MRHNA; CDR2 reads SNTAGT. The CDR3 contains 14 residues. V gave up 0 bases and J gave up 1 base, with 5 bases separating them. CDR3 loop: CASSDSGGTDTQYF. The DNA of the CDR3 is TGTGCCAGCAGTGACTCGGGCGGCACAGATACGCAGTATTTT.

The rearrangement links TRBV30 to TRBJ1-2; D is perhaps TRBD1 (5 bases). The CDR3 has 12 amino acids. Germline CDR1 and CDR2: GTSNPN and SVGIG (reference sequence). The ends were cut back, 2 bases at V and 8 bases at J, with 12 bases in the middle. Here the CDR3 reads CAWSSGREGYTF. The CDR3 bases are TGTGCCTGGAGTTCAGGGCGTGAGGGCTACACCTTC. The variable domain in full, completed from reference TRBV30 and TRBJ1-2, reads SQTIHQWPATLVQPVGSPLSLECTVEGTSNPNLYWYRQAAGRGLQLLFYSVGIGQISSEVPQNLSASRPQDRQFILSSKKLLLSDSGFYLCAWSSGREGYTFGSGTRLTVV.

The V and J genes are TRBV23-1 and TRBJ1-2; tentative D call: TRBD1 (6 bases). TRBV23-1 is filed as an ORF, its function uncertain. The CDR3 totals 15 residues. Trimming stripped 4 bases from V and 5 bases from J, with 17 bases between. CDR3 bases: TGCGCCAGCAGTCTCTCGGCAGGGGAAGGTTATGGCTACACCTTC. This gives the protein CASSLSAGEGYGYTF.

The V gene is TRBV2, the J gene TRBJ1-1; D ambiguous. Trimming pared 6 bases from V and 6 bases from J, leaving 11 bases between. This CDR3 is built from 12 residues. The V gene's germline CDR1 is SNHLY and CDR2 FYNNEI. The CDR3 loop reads CASRPRAPEAFF. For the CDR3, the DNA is TGTGCCAGCAGACCAAGGGCCCCTGAAGCTTTCTTT.

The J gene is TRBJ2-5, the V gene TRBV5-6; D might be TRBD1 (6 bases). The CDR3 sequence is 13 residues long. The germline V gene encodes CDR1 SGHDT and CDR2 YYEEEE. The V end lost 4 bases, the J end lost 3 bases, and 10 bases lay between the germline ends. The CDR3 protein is CASSPRTEETQYF. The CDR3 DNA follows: TGTGCCAGCAGCCCCAGGACAGAAGAGACCCAGTACTTC.

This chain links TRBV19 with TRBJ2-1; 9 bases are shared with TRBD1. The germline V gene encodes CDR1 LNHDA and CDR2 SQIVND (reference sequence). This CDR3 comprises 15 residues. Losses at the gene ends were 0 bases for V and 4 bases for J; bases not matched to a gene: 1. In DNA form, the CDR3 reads TGTGCCAGTAGTATAGAGGACAGGGGATACAATGAGCAGTTCTTC. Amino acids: CASSIEDRGYNEQFF. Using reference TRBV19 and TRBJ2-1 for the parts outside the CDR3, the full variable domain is DGGITQSPKYLFRKEGQNVTLSCEQNLNHDAMYWYRQDPGQGLRLIYYSQIVNDFQKGDIAEGYSVSREKKESFPLTVTSAQKNPTAFYLCASSIEDRGYNEQFFGPGTRLTVL.

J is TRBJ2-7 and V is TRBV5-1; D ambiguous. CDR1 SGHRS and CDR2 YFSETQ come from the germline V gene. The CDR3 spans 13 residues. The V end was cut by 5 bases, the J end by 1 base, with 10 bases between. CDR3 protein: CASRIAGSYEQYF. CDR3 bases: TGCGCCAGCAGAATCGCCGGGTCCTACGAGCAGTACTTC.

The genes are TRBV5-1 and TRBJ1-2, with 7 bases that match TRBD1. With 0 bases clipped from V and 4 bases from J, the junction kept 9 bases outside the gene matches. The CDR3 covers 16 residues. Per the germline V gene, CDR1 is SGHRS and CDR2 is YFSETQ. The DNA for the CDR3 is TGCGCCAGCAGCTTGGGGGACAGTAGGACCAGCTATGGCTACACCTTC. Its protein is CASSLGDSRTSYGYTF.

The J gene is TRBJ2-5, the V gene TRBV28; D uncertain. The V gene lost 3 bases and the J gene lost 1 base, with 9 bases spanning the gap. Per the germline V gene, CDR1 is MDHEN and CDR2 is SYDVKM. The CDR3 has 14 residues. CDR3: CASSLVGSQETQYF. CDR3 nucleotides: TGTGCCAGCAGTTTGGTAGGCAGCCAAGAGACCCAGTACTTC.

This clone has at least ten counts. Here the CDR3 reads CASSLVGVNEQFF. Here the CDR3 DNA reads TGCGCCAGCAGCTTGGTCGGAGTCAATGAGCAGTTCTTC. The J gene is TRBJ2-1, the V gene TRBV5-1, with D hard to call. Germline values: CDR1 SGHRS, CDR2 YFSETQ. CDR3 length: 13 residues. V was shortened by 0 bases and J by 6 bases, with 7 bases between the two germline ends.

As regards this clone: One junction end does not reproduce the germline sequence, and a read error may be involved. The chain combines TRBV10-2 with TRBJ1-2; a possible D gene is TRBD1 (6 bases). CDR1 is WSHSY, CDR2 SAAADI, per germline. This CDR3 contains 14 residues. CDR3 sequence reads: CASSESALGQYAPF. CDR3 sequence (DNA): TGCGCCAGCAGTGAGTCGGCCCTAGGACAGTACGCTCCCTTC.